What follows is one T cell receptor (beta chain) and its context. Antigen specificity is unknown. The length of the CDR3 is 17 residues. V was pared by 1 base and J by 3 bases, with 10 bases of the junction left unmatched. Looked up from germline, CDR1 is SEHNR and CDR2 is FQNEAQ (reference sequence). This entry belongs to a study of T cell repertoires in cytomegalovirus infection. Study details: A matching HLA type, together with CMV infection, was signaled by public TCR beta signatures. Study-wide findings and caveats: HLA-C-restricted CMV clonotypes gave the most frequent clonotype in two of eight donors. There were carriers of CMV plus the relevant HLA, and cumulative public TCR beta family frequency identified them.

TCRdb used MiXCR to reprocess the reads, holding one entry per CDR3 protein. The sample carries 740,000 or so distinct CDR3 sequences, 35% recorded once. This sequence originates from a human donor in good health (CMV status not recorded). Some clones in this sample may be carry-over from other donors' samples. Sequenced material: PBMCs. This rearrangement joins TRBV7-9 to TRBJ1-1; 8 positions match TRBD1. CDR3 sequence: CASSLEAGGGSYTEAFF. The CDR3 nucleotides are TGTGCCAGCAGCTTAGAGGCAGGGGGCGGTTCCTACACTGAAGCTTTCTTT.